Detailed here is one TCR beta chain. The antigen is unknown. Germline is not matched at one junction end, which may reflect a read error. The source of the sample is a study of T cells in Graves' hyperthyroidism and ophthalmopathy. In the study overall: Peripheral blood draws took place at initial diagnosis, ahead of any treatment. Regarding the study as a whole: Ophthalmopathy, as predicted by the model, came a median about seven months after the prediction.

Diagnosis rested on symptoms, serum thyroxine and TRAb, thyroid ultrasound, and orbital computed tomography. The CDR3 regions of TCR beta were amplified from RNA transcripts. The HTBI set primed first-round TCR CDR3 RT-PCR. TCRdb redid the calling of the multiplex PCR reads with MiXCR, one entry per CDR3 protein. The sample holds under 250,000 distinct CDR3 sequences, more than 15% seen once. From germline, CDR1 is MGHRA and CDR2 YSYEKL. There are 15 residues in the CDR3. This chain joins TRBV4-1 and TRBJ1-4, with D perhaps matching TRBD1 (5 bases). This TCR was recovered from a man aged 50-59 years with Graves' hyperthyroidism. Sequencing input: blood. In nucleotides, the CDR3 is TGCGCCAGCAGTGGGGAAAGGACAACTAATGAAAAACTGCTTTTT. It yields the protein CASSGERTTNEKLLF.